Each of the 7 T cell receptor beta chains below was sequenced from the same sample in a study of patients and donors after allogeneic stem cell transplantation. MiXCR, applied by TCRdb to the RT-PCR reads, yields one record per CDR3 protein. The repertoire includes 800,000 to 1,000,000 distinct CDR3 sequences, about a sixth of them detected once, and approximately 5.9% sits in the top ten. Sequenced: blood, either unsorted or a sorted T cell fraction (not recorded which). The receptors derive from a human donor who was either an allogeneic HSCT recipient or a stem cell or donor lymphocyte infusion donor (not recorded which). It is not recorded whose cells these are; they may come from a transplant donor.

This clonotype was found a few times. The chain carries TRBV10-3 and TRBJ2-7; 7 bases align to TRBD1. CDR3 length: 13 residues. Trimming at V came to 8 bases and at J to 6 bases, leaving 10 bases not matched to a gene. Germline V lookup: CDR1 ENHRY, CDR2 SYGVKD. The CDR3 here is CAISPGQTGEQYF. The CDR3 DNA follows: TGTGCCATCTCCCCGGGACAGACAGGCGAGCAGTACTTC.

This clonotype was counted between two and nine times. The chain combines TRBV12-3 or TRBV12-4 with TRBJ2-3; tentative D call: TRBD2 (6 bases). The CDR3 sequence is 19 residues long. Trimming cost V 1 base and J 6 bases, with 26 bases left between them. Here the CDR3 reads CASSLERWETGVLGDTQYF. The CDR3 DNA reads TGTGCCAGCAGTTTAGAGCGCTGGGAGACGGGAGTTCTAGGGGATACGCAGTATTTT.

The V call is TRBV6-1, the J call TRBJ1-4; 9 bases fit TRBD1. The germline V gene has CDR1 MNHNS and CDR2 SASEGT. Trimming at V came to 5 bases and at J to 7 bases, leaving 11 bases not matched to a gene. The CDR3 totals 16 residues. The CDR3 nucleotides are TGTGCCAGCAGTACCGTACAGGGGGCGCGGGGTGAAAAACTGTTTTTT. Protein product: CASSTVQGARGEKLFF.

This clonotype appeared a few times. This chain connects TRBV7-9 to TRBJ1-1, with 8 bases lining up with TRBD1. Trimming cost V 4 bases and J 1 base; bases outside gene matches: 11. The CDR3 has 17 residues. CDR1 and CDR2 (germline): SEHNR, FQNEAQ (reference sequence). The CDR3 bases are TGTGCCAGCAGCTCTTCACCGGGACAGGCAAGGAACACTGAAGCTTTCTTT. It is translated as CASSSSPGQARNTEAFF.

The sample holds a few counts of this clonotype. The DNA of the CDR3 is TGCGCCAGCAGCCGCGTAGGCGCTGGTGGTGGCTACACCTTC. It codes for CASSRVGAGGGYTF. The rearrangement links TRBV4-1 to TRBJ1-2, with D hard to call. The CDR3 has 14 residues. The germline V and J ends were trimmed by 4 bases and 7 bases, with 16 bases remaining between them. Germline V gene lookup returns CDR1 MGHRA and CDR2 YSYEKL.

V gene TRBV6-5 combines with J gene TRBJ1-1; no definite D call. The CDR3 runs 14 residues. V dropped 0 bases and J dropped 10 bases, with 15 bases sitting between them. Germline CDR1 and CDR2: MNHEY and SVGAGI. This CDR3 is CASSYSIPLYGAFF. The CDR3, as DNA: TGTGCCAGCAGTTACTCGATTCCCCTCTATGGAGCTTTCTTT.

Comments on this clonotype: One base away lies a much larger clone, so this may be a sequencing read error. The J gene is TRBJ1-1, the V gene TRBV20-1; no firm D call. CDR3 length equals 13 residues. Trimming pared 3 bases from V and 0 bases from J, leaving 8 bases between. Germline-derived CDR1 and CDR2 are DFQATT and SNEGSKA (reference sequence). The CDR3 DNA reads TGCAGTGCTAGGGGCACGATGAACACTGAAGCTTTCTTT. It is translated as CSARGTMNTEAFF.